This T cell receptor (beta chain) was recorded in a study of cytomegalovirus exposure and HLA in healthy donors (dated by TCRdb to about 2017). About the investigation overall: According to an earlier analysis of a few hundred of the donors, roughly 180 million T cells yielded 120 million or so unique TCR beta sequences and around 300 Gb of sequence data. On average, around 240,000 unique TCR beta nucleotide sequences were sequenced per donor among about 400 genotyped donors of the cohort, with roughly 19% of those sequences being non-productive. In a later analysis, previously published TCR beta repertoires from several hundred donors were re-analyzed and high-resolution HLA genotyping was added so that TCR occurrence patterns could be studied. An earlier analysis of 587 of the donors applied high-throughput TCR beta sequencing to assess whether each TCR beta V gene segment acted as functional or pseudogenic. Rather than using new phenotypic data, the later analysis identified candidate immune exposures from TCR beta sequences and from how often those sequences occurred across donors. Approximately 300 gigabases of sequencing data and 75 million to 85 million unique TCR sequences made up an early release that covered several hundred HLA-typed donors. Donor age, sex, ethnicity and CMV serostatus were compiled together with the repertoire data. Every discovery cohort repertoire had been produced on one sequencing platform. In addition to the first cohort of approximately 650 subjects, a separate validation cohort of approximately 130 different subjects was used. HLA typing covered class I and class II loci at four-digit resolution. Roughly 5 DR-DQ haplotypes were handled as single units for association and clustering, since linkage in the cohort was strong. Among the roughly 410 genotyped donors, around 81% belonged to the genetic ancestry cluster associated with self-reported Caucasian donors. The number of donors typed differed by locus, with about 629-630 for A, B, C, DRB1 and DQB1, 522 for DQA1, over 600 for DPA1, and about 450 for DPB1. The study combined high-throughput TCR immunosequencing, statistical association of individual TCRs with disease status, and machine learning to predict cytomegalovirus infection status. Genome-wide SNP genotypes for about 65% of the 666 donors were used in a later genetic analysis, which treated that subset as a discovery cohort. The study aimed to test whether signatures of past pathogen exposure could be identified by cataloging public T cell receptors. The study used immunosequencing to profile the T cell repertoires of several hundred subjects and linked those repertoires to cytomegalovirus serostatus.

The cohort was made up of 666 healthy bone marrow donors. At the time of sampling, all cohort members were nominally healthy, though unrecorded immune exposures were likely present. The donor was CMV seronegative and belonged to the group of more than 300 seronegative cohort members. A peripheral blood sample was collected from each donor, and TCR beta sequencing was performed on peripheral blood mononuclear cells. Genomic DNA extraction from the blood cell samples was performed with the Qiagen DNeasy Blood Extraction Kit. The protocol used for the library was the immunoSEQ multiplex PCR assay. The multiplex PCR relied on a mix of 60 forward primers for TCR Vbeta segments and 13 reverse primers for TCR Jbeta segments. A multiplex PCR assay on genomic DNA amplified the CDR3 region of rearranged TCR beta genes. The Illumina HiSeq System was used to sequence the amplified TCR beta libraries as 87-base-pair reads. For the original study's pipeline: Across the 666 repertoires, a later analysis counted 78 million or so unique TCR beta chains, 9.5 million to 12 million of which were shared by at least two donors. A nearest-neighbor algorithm error-corrected the raw reads and collapsed the reads into unique sequences, merging closely related sequences to remove PCR and sequencing errors. Alignment of CDR3 sequences to IMGT reference sequences was used to assign V, D and J gene segments. Each retained sequence needed at least a six-nucleotide match to both a V gene segment and a J gene segment. A rearrangement counted as productive if the CDR3 had no stop codons and remained in frame with V and J, and every other rearrangement counted as non-productive. CDR3 was defined by IMGT convention, running from the second conserved V-encoded cysteine to the conserved J-encoded phenylalanine. The earlier analysis of a few hundred of the donors excluded sequences that lacked an unambiguous match to a single V gene segment. In an earlier analysis of almost 600 of the donors, a V segment was called functional when productive rearrangements were above 56.7%, and segregating when the standard deviation between donors exceeded 5%. A statistical classification framework was built to diagnose cytomegalovirus status from the catalog of TCR beta chain sequences. V and J gene assignment, in a later analysis, came from comparing TCR nucleotide sequences with IMGT/GENE-DB human TR gene sequences. Using the TCRdist pipeline, a later analysis assigned CDR3 sequences along with most-parsimonious VDJ recombination scenarios. In a later analysis, each TCR beta chain was defined by its CDR3 amino acid sequence together with its V-gene family, and reads without a unique V-gene family were excluded. A later analysis removed 500 to 600 highly shared, low-generation-probability nucleotide sequences to deal with suspected cross-contamination and a sequencing artifact. In a later analysis, a clonal expansion index was calculated for each public chain from normalized within-repertoire ranks of inferred template counts. In a later analysis, generation probabilities were computed using a VDJ recombination model fitted to out-of-frame rearrangements, and the results were checked against IGoR. In a later analysis, TCR-TCR, TCR-HLA and TCR-CMV co-occurrence was scored with hypergeometric tests, and a repertoire-size bias correction was applied to TCR pairs. In a later analysis, false discovery rates were estimated by permuting HLA or CMV assignments 20 times. A later analysis grouped co-occurring TCRs with DBSCAN, adding TCRdist sequence similarity when clustering within HLA-allele-positive subsets. Repertoires with fewer than 30,000 or more than 120,000 public chains, plus five repertoires with anomalous nucleotide sharing, were excluded from co-occurrence clustering. TCRdb holds this immuneACCESS table with in-frame rearrangements only. Some clones are missing; in checked studies, unresolved V genes explain under half, and the rest has no known cause. Clone size and V and J calls were adopted from that table, with D and trimming inferred from the DNA. This sample's table has entries for around 100,000 clones. 0.45% to 0.6% of the sample is held by the ten biggest clonotypes.

Broad study findings and their caveats: In an earlier analysis of around 600 of the donors, most TCR beta V segments were observed in productive rearrangements about 87% or about 30% of the time, broadly matching IMGT annotations. Strong co-occurrence of HLA alleles, especially DR and DQ, made assigning TCR associations to individual alleles difficult. Across donors, most TCR sequences were observed very rarely, whereas some public TCRs were present in many individuals. According to a later analysis, most CMV-associated TCR beta chains appeared to be HLA-restricted, and the HLA associations seemed to be driven largely by CMV exposure. In this cohort, only TCR beta chains were sequenced, and detectable features were limited by the absence of alpha or paired-chain data. A later genetic analysis reported fewer N-insertions in productive TCRs among donors in an Asian-associated ancestry cluster than the roughly 640-donor mean. A cluster of highly shared sequence variants was judged likely to represent a technical artifact of the sequencing pipeline. The authors suggested that the approach could potentially be extended to other disease states and immunological phenotypes. Because counts were too low, seventeen rarely observed V segments, including chromosome 9 orphons, were excluded from the earlier analysis of several hundred of the donors. Linkage disequilibrium might explain the correlated functional status among segregating V segments, but an unknown experimental factor could not be excluded. Three of the identified cytomegalovirus-associated TCR beta chains were confirmed in vitro to be specific for cytomegalovirus antigens. In a later analysis, over 15,000 TCR beta sequences were associated with specific HLA alleles at a false discovery rate of 0.05. A later analysis reported that several top co-occurrence clusters appeared linked to parvovirus B19, influenza, CMV and Epstein-Barr virus. A further reported finding was that TCR beta sequences accurately predicted the HLA-A and HLA-B alleles for most subjects in the first cohort. CMV serostatus was the only immune exposure information available for the cohort. Because HLA typing was missing for some donors at each locus, association tests included only the typed subset. Presence/absence analyses assumed roughly uniform sequencing depth across donors, an assumption that may not hold. A later analysis found that HLA-associated TCR beta chains were more clonally expanded and had lower generation probabilities than equally common non-associated chains. The classifier was reported to diagnose cytomegalovirus status with high specificity and sensitivity in both the original and validation cohorts. A total of roughly 160 TCR beta chains were listed by the study as associated with cytomegalovirus. Some IMGT-functional V segments, including TRBV6-2 and TRBV6-3, could not be distinguished by the 87-base-pair reads and were therefore excluded. In a later analysis, the rate of TCR association differed among HLA loci, with DRB1 alleles having the most associated TCRs and HLA-C alleles having the fewest. V-gene and J-gene trimming of TCR beta chains was associated with a missense DCLRE1C variant in a later genetic analysis, and the association was replicated in an independent cohort.

CDR1 and CDR2 were assigned from the germline V gene as MGHDK and SYGVNS. The CDR3 holds 14 amino acids from the cysteine to the phenylalanine. The read is trimmed to its CDR3 DNA, 42 bases read in frame from base 1. V is cut by 6 bases and J by 7 bases, and the space between the germline ends is 16 bases. A note on this clone: Its antigen is currently not known.

The V and J genes are TRBV25-1 and TRBJ1-5; a tentative D call is TRBD1 (6 bases match). Sequenced: PBMCs. The source of this sequence is a man in his forties or fifties in good health and CMV-seronegative. The CDR3 corresponds to CASSPFGRGQPQHF. In nucleotides, the sequence is TGTGCCAGCAGCCCCTTTGGAAGGGGGCAGCCCCAGCATTTT.